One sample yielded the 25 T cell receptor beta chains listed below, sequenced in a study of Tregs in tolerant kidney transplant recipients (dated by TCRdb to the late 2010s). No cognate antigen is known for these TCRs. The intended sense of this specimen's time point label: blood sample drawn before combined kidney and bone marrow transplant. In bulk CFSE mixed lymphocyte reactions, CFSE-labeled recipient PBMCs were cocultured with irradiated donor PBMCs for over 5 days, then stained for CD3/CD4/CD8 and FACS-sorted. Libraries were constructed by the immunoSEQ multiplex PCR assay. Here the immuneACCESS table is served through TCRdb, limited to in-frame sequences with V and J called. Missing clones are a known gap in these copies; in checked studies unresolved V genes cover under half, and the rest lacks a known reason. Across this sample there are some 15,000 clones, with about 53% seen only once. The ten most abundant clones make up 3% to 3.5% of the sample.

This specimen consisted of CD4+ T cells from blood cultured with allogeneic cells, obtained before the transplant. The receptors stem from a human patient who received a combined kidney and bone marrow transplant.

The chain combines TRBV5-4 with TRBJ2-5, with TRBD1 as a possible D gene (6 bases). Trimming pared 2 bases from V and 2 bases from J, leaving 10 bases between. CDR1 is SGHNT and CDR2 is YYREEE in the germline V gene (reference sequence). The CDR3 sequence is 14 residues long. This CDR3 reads CASSFSGTQETQYF. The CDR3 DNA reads TGTGCCAGCAGCTTTTCCGGGACACAAGAGACCCAGTACTTC.

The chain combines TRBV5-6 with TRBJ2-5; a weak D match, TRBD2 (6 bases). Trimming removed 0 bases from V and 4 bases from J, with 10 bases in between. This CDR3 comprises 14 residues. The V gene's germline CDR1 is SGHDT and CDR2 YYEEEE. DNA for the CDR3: TGTGCCAGCAGCTTGGGGGGGACTCTAGAGACCCAGTACTTC. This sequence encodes CASSLGGTLETQYF. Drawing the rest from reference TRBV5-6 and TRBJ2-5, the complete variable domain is DAGVTQSPTHLIKTRGQQVTLRCSPKSGHDTVSWYQQALGQGPQFIFQYYEEEERQRGNFPDRFSGHQFPNYSSELNVNALLLGDSALYLCASSLGGTLETQYFGPGTRLLVL.

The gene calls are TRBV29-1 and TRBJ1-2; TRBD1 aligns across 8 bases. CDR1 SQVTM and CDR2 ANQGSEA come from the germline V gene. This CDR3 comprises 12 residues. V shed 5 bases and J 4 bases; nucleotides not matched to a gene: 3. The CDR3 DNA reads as TGCAGCGTTCACGACAGGGGCTATGGCTACACCTTC. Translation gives CSVHDRGYGYTF.

The CDR3 nucleotides read TGTGCCAGCAGCTTAGCGGGGCCGACTTACTACGAGCAGTACTTC. This translates into CASSLAGPTYYEQYF. The chain has TRBV11-1 and TRBJ2-7, with D maybe TRBD1 (5 bases). Looked up from germline, CDR1 is SGHAT and CDR2 is FQDESV (reference sequence). Trimming pared 0 bases from V and 3 bases from J, leaving 12 bases between. CDR3 length equals 15 residues.

The CDR3 region is CASSLREYEAFF. In DNA form, the CDR3 reads TGTGCCAGCAGCTTACGGGAGTATGAAGCTTTCTTT. The chain links TRBV7-9 to TRBJ1-1; D remains unclear. This CDR3 is built from 12 residues. The germline gives CDR1 SEHNR, CDR2 FQNEAQ (reference sequence). V was trimmed by 2 bases and J by 7 bases, leaving 8 bases between them.

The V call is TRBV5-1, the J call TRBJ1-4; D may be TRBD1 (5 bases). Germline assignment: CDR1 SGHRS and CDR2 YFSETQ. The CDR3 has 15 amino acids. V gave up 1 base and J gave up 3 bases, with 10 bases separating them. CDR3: CASSLQARANEKLFF. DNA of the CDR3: TGCGCCAGCAGCTTGCAGGCCAGGGCTAATGAAAAACTGTTTTTT.

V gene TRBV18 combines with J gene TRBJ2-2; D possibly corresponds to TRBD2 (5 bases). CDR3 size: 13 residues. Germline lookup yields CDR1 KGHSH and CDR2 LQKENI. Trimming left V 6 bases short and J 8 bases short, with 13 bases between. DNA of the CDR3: TGTGCCAGCTCCCCTCGGCCGGGAGGGGAGCTGTTTTTT. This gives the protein CASSPRPGGELFF.

In DNA form, the CDR3 reads TGCGCCAGCAGCTTGGACAGGGCTAACTATGGCTACACCTTC. Amino acid sequence: CASSLDRANYGYTF. The chain is built from TRBV5-1 and TRBJ1-2, with D possibly matching TRBD1 (6 bases). The CDR3 runs 14 residues. Trimming removed 0 bases from V and 0 bases from J, with 6 bases in between. CDR1 SGHRS and CDR2 YFSETQ come from the germline V gene.

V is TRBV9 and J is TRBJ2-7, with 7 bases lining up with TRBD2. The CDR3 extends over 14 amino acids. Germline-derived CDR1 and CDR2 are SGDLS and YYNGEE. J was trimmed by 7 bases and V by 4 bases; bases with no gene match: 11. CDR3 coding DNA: TGTGCCAGCAGCAACCGAGCTAGCGGAGGAGAGCAGTACTTC. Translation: CASSNRASGGEQYF.

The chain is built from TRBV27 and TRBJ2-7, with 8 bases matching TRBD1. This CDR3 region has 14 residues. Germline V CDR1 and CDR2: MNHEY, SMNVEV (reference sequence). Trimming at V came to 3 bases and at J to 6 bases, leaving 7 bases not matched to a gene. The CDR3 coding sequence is TGTGCCAGCAGTTTCGGACAGGGCTTAGGCGAGCAGTACTTC. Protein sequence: CASSFGQGLGEQYF.

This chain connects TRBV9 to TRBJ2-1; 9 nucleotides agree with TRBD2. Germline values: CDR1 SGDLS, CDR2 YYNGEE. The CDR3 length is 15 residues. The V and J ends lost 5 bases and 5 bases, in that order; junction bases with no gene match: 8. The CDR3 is CASSELAGTHNEQFF. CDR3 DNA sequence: TGTGCCAGCAGTGAGCTAGCGGGGACTCACAATGAGCAGTTCTTC.

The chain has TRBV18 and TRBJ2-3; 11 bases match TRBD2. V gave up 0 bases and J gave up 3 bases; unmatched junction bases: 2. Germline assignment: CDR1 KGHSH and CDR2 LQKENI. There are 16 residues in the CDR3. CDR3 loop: CASSPPRLAGTDTQYF. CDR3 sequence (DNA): TGTGCCAGCTCACCACCACGACTAGCGGGGACAGATACGCAGTATTTT. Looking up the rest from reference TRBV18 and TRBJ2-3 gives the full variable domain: NAGVMQNPRHLVRRRGQEARLRCSPMKGHSHVYWYRQLPEEGLKFMVYLQKENIIDESGMPKERFSAEFPKEGPSILRIQQVVRGDSAAYFCASSPPRLAGTDTQYFGPGTRLTVL.

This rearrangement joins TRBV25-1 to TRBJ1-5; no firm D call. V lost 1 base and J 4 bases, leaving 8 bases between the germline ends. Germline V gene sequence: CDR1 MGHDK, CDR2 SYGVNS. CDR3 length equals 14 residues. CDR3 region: CASSELSVNQPQHF. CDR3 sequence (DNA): TGTGCCAGCAGTGAATTATCAGTAAATCAGCCCCAGCATTTT.

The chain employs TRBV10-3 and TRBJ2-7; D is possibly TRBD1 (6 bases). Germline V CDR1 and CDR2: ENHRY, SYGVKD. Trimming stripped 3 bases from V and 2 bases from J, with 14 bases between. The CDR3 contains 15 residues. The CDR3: CAISEYRERAYEQYF. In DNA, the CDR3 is TGTGCCATCAGTGAATACAGGGAGAGGGCCTACGAGCAGTACTTC.

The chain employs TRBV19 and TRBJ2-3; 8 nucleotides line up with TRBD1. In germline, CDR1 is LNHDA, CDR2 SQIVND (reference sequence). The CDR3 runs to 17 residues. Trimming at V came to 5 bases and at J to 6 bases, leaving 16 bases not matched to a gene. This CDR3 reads CASSARQGTSSGDTQYF. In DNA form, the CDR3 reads TGTGCCAGTAGTGCCCGACAGGGGACCTCCTCTGGTGATACGCAGTATTTT.

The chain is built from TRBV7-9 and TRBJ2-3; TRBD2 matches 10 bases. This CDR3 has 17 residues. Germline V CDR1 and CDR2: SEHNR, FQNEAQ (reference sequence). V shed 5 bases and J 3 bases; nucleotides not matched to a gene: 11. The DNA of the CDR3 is TGTGCCAGCAGCCTCCTCTGGCTAGCGGGGGCGACAGATACGCAGTATTTT. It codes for CASSLLWLAGATDTQYF.

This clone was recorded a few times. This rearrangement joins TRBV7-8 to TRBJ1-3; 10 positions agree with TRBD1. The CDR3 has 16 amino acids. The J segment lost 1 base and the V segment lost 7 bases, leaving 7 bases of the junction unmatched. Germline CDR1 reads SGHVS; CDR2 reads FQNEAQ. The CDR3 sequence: CASTRTGGFSGNTIYF. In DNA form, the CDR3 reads TGTGCCAGCACCAGGACAGGGGGTTTTTCTGGAAACACCATATATTTT.

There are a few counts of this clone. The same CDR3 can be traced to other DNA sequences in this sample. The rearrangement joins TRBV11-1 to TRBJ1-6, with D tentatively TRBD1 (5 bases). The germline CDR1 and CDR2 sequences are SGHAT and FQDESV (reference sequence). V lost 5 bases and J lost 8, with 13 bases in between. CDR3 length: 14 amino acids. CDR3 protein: CASSPGGLHSPLHF. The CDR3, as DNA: TGTGCCAGCAGCCCCGGGGGTTTGCATTCACCCCTCCACTTT.

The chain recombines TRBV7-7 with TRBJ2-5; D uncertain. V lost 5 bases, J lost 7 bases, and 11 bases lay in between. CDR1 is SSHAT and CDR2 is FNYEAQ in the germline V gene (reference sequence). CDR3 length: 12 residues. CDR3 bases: TGTGCCAGCAGCCCTGCTTCAGGGACCCAGTACTTC. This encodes CASSPASGTQYF.

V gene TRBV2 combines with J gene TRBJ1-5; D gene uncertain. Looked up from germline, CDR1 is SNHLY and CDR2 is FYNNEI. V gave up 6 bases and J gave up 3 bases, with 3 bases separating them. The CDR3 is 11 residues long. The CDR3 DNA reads TGTGCCAGCAGCATCAATCAGCCCCAGCATTTT. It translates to CASSINQPQHF.

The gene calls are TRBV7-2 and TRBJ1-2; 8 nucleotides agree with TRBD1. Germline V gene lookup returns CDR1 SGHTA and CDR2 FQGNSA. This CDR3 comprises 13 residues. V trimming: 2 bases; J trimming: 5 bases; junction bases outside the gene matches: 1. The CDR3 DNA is TGTGCCAGCAGCTTATGGACAGGGTATGGCTACACCTTC. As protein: CASSLWTGYGYTF.

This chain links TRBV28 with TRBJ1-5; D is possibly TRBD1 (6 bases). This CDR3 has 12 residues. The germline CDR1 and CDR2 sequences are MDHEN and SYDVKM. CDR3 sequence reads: CASHRVGQPQHF. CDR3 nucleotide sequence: TGTGCTTCCCACAGGGTAGGTCAGCCCCAGCATTTT.

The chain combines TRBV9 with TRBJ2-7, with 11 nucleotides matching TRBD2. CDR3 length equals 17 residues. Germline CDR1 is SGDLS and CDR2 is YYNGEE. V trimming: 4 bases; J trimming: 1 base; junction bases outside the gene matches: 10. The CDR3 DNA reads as TGTGCCAGCAGCCCAAGGGCCGGGACTAGCGGATCCTACGAGCAGTACTTC. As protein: CASSPRAGTSGSYEQYF.

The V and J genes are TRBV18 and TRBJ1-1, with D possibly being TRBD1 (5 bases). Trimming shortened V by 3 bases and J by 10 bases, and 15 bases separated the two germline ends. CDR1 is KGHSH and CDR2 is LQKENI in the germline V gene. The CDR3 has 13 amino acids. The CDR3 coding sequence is TGTGCCAGCTCACCTAGTCGGGGGTTAGGAGCTTTCTTT. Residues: CASSPSRGLGAFF. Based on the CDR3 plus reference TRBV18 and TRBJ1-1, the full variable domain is NAGVMQNPRHLVRRRGQEARLRCSPMKGHSHVYWYRQLPEEGLKFMVYLQKENIIDESGMPKERFSAEFPKEGPSILRIQQVVRGDSAAYFCASSPSRGLGAFFGQGTRLTVV.

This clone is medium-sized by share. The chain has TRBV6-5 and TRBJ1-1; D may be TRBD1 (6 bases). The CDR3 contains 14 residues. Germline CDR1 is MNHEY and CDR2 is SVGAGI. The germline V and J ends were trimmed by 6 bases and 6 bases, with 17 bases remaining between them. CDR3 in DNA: TGTGCCAGCAGCGACACAGGGTACAGGTCTGAAGCTTTCTTT. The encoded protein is CASSDTGYRSEAFF.